By sample share, the clone carrying this TCR beta chain is medium-sized. The sample belongs to a study of glioma-infiltrating T cells after dendritic cell vaccination. The overall study: Patients had newly diagnosed or recurrent glioblastoma and received dendritic cell vaccines.

The immunoSEQ assay amplified TCRB CDR3 from up to about 2 ug DNA. TCRdb's copy holds only in-frame clones and misses some; the assay was immunoSEQ multiplex PCR. The sample records fewer than 65,000 clones, approximately 91% being singletons. This CDR3 is built from 14 residues. Trimming took off 0 bases at V and 3 bases at J, with 9 bases between the two ends. Germline V gives CDR1 MNHEY, CDR2 SVGAGI. Time point: after dendritic cell vaccination, including at tumor progression/relapse. None of the glioblastoma patients had an isocitrate dehydrogenase mutation. The chain uses TRBV6-5 and TRBJ2-7; no reliable D call. The sequence was obtained from a human donor with glioblastoma. The sample was blood, taken after dendritic cell vaccination. The CDR3 loop reads CASSYSRSGYEQYF. DNA for the CDR3: TGTGCCAGCAGTTACTCGAGGTCGGGCTACGAGCAGTACTTC.